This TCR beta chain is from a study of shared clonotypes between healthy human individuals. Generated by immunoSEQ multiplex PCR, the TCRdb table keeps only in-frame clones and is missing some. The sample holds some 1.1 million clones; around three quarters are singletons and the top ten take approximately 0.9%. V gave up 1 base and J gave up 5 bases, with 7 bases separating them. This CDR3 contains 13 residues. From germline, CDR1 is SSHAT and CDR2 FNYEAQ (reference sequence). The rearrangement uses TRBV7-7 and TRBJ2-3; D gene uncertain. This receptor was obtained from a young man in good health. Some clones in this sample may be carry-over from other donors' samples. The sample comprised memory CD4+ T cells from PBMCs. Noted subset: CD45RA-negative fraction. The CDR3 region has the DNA TGTGCCAGCAGCTTAGACGGCGGAGATACGCAGTATTTT. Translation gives CASSLDGGDTQYF.